One and the same sample provided the 23 T cell receptor beta chains below, sequenced in a study of OX40 agonist ivuxolimab in advanced cancers. The method was immunoSEQ multiplex PCR; TCRdb's version includes in-frame clones alone and lacks a portion of them. The top ten clones hold roughly 21% of a sample with 25,000 to 35,000 clones, about four fifths of them seen once. Source: CD4+ or CD8+ T cells sorted from blood, taken in a trial of the OX40 agonist ivuxolimab. The receptors come from an adult with an advanced solid tumor such as melanoma, head and neck, liver or kidney cancer.

V is TRBV7-3 and J is TRBJ1-1; possibly TRBD1 for D (5 bases). CDR1 and CDR2 (germline): SGHTA, FQGTGA. The CDR3 spans 13 residues. The V gene lost 2 bases and the J gene lost 2 bases, with 6 bases spanning the gap. CDR3 sequence (DNA): TGTGCCAGCAGCTTACAGGGCAACACTGAAGCTTTCTTT. This codes for CASSLQGNTEAFF. Together with reference TRBV7-3 and TRBJ1-1, the CDR3 gives the full variable domain: GAGVSQTPSNKVTEKGKYVELRCDPISGHTALYWYRQSLGQGPEFLIYFQGTGAADDSGLPNDRFFAVRPEGSVSTLKIQRTERGDSAVYLCASSLQGNTEAFFGQGTRLTVV.

Comment on this clone: The junction departs from germline at one end; a sequencing error may be responsible. The chain uses TRBV25-1 and TRBJ1-1; a possible D gene is TRBD1 (5 bases). Germline assignment: CDR1 MGHDK and CDR2 SYGVNS. CDR3 length equals 13 residues. The CDR3 DNA is TGTGCCAGCAGGGACACCGGGAACTCTGAAGCTTTCTTT. It specifies CASRDTGNSEAFF. Filled out from reference TRBV25-1 and TRBJ1-1, the complete variable domain reads EADIYQTPRYLVIGTGKKITLECSQTMGHDKMYWYQQDPGMELHLIHYSYGVNSTEKGDLSSESTVSRIRTEHFPLTLESARPSHTSQYLCASRDTGNSEAFFGQGTRLTVV.

The chain couples TRBV6-1 to TRBJ2-7, with TRBD2 as a possible D gene (6 bases). CDR3 size: 15 residues. CDR1 is MNHNS and CDR2 is SASEGT in the germline V gene. V was shortened by 3 bases and J by 1 base, with 13 bases between the two germline ends. CDR3 DNA: TGTGCCAGCAGTGATCGGAGGGTCCCGTCCTACGAGCAGTACTTC. Amino acids: CASSDRRVPSYEQYF.

This chain joins TRBV19 and TRBJ2-7; D unresolved. The germline CDR1 and CDR2 sequences are LNHDA and SQIVND (reference sequence). The CDR3 extends over 13 amino acids. V lost 5 bases, J lost 3 bases, and 11 bases lay in between. The CDR3 DNA follows: TGTGCCAGTAGTGCTCCCTCGGGCTACGAGCAGTACTTC. Its translation is CASSAPSGYEQYF.

The chain couples TRBV2 to TRBJ2-2, with D tentatively TRBD2 (6 bases). V shed 4 bases and J shed 4 bases, with 13 bases lying between them. Germline V CDR1 and CDR2: SNHLY, FYNNEI. This CDR3 spans 15 amino acids. The chain's CDR3 is CASSADSGSTGELFF. In nucleotides, the CDR3 is TGTGCCAGCAGTGCTGATAGCGGTAGCACCGGGGAGCTGTTTTTT.

The chain recombines TRBV6-5 with TRBJ2-3; 7 bases are a match to TRBD2. This CDR3 has 15 residues. The junction had 6 bases not matched to a gene; V was cut back by 4 bases and J by 2 bases. Germline V gene data show CDR1 as MNHEY and CDR2 as SVGAGI. CDR3 nucleotide sequence: TGTGCCAGCAGTTGGGTGGCGGGAGCCACAGATACGCAGTATTTT. Translation: CASSWVAGATDTQYF.

This clone was recorded a few times. The chain has TRBV6-1 and TRBJ1-3; weak D call: TRBD1 (6 bases). The germline V and J ends were trimmed by 2 bases and 4 bases, with 9 bases remaining between them. Germline V gene data show CDR1 as MNHNS and CDR2 as SASEGT. This CDR3 spans 14 amino acids. This CDR3 is CASSERQEGNTIYF. In DNA, the CDR3 is TGTGCCAGCAGTGAAAGACAGGAGGGAAACACCATATATTTT.

The chain is built from TRBV5-1 and TRBJ2-2; TRBD1 aligns across 8 bases. Trimming took 4 bases from V and 3 from J; bases not matched to a gene: 8. Germline values: CDR1 SGHRS, CDR2 YFSETQ. The CDR3 extends over 16 amino acids. Here the CDR3 DNA reads TGCGCCAGCAGCCCCTCCCAGGGGGCCTACACCGGGGAGCTGTTTTTT. This codes for CASSPSQGAYTGELFF.

The V and J genes are TRBV28 and TRBJ2-7, with 9 bases lining up with TRBD1. This CDR3 region has 15 residues. The germline gives CDR1 MDHEN, CDR2 SYDVKM. V shed 4 bases, J shed 2 bases, and the junction held 6 bases outside the gene matches. This CDR3 reads CASSSSGTGPYEQYF. The CDR3 DNA sequence: TGTGCCAGCAGTTCCTCCGGGACAGGGCCCTACGAGCAGTACTTC.

The J gene is TRBJ2-6, the V gene TRBV9; no clear D gene. Germline values: CDR1 SGDLS, CDR2 YYNGEE. With 2 bases removed from V and 1 base from J, the gap between germline ends came to 16 bases. CDR3 length equals 18 residues. The CDR3 sequence is CASSVTVTINSGANVLTF. The CDR3 DNA reads as TGTGCCAGCAGCGTTACAGTAACCATCAATTCTGGGGCCAACGTCCTGACTTTC. The variable domain in full, with the rest retrieved from reference TRBV9 and TRBJ2-6, is DSGVTQTPKHLITATGQRVTLRCSPRSGDLSVYWYQQSLDQGLQFLIQYYNGEERAKGNILERFSAQQFPDLHSELNLSSLELGDSALYFCASSVTVTINSGANVLTFGAGSRLTVL.

This clone was counted once. The chain combines TRBV5-5 with TRBJ1-2; the match to TRBD1 covers 7 bases. V lost 0 bases to trimming and J lost 3 bases; unmatched junction nucleotides: 8. This CDR3 spans 16 amino acids. CDR1 and CDR2 from the germline V gene are SGHKS and YYEKEE (reference sequence). In DNA, the CDR3 is TGTGCCAGCAGCTTGGGGACAGGAGGAAGGGACTATGGCTACACCTTC. This codes for CASSLGTGGRDYGYTF.

This rearrangement joins TRBV28 to TRBJ1-5; D is unclear. Germline V gene data show CDR1 as MDHEN and CDR2 as SYDVKM. The V gene lost 6 bases and the J gene lost 2 bases, with 17 bases spanning the gap. There are 16 residues in the CDR3. In DNA, the CDR3 is TGTGCCAGCAGCCCTCTCTCATTTGGGGGCAATCAGCCCCAGCATTTT. Protein product: CASSPLSFGGNQPQHF.

This chain links TRBV23-1 with TRBJ2-7; TRBD1 aligns across 8 bases. TRBV23-1 is treated as an ORF (open reading frame) with a function not yet certain. The junction had 17 bases not matched to a gene; V was cut back by 0 bases and J by 4 bases. The CDR3 is 19 amino acids. The CDR3 sequence: CASSQSKNPPRGRGYEQYF. Written as DNA, the CDR3 is TGCGCCAGCAGTCAATCAAAAAATCCGCCCAGGGGGCGAGGTTACGAGCAGTACTTC.

The chain recombines TRBV7-2 with TRBJ2-5; 9 nucleotides line up with TRBD1. The J call may be incorrect, as the DNA end agrees better with TRBJ2-7. CDR1 is SGHTA and CDR2 is FQGNSA in the germline V gene. This CDR3 has 14 amino acids. Here the CDR3 DNA reads TGTGCCAGCAGCGCAGGGACAGGGTCTCGCGAGCAGTACTTC. It codes for CASSAGTGSREQYF.

The J gene is TRBJ2-2, the V gene TRBV7-9, with a tentative D call TRBD2 (5 bases). V was shortened by 3 bases and J by 1 base, with 9 bases between the two germline ends. Per the germline V gene, CDR1 is SEHNR and CDR2 is FQNEAQ (reference sequence). The CDR3 is 15 residues long. CDR3 residues: CASSFQAVNTGELFF. CDR3 in DNA: TGTGCCAGCAGCTTCCAAGCGGTGAACACCGGGGAGCTGTTTTTT.

This rearrangement joins TRBV30 to TRBJ1-2, with 8 bases that match TRBD1. Germline CDR1 reads GTSNPN; CDR2 reads SVGIG (reference sequence). Losses at the gene ends were 7 bases for V and 5 bases for J; bases not matched to a gene: 3. This CDR3 comprises 11 residues. The CDR3 sequence: CASTGGYGYTF. The CDR3 DNA is TGTGCCTCTACAGGGGGATATGGCTACACCTTC.

The chain links TRBV15 to TRBJ1-5; D is unclear. Germline assignment: CDR1 LNHNV and CDR2 YYDKDF (reference sequence). The CDR3 loop spans 14 amino acids. V dropped 0 bases and J dropped 6 bases, with 9 bases sitting between them. CDR3 residues: CATSREGGVQPQHF. As DNA, the CDR3 is TGTGCCACCAGCAGAGAGGGTGGAGTTCAGCCCCAGCATTTT.

The genes are TRBV2 and TRBJ1-1; no definite D call. The CDR3 consists of 15 residues. Looked up from germline, CDR1 is SNHLY and CDR2 is FYNNEI. V was shortened by 6 bases and J by 7 bases, with 21 bases between the two germline ends. The chain's CDR3 is CASREAVSLYLEAFF. CDR3 DNA sequence: TGTGCCAGCAGAGAGGCGGTATCCTTGTATCTTGAAGCTTTCTTT. Full variable domain (outside the CDR3, taken from reference TRBV2 and TRBJ1-1): EPEVTQTPSHQVTQMGQEVILRCVPISNHLYFYWYRQILGQKVEFLVSFYNNEISEKSEIFDDQFSVERPDGSNFTLKIRSTKLEDSAMYFCASREAVSLYLEAFFGQGTRLTVV.

The CDR3 nucleotides are TGTGCCAGCAGCTACTTACCGGGACTATCATACTACGAGCAGTACTTC. It is translated as CASSYLPGLSYYEQYF. The rearrangement joins TRBV7-2 to TRBJ2-5; 7 bases match TRBD2. With the DNA end fitting TRBJ2-7 better, the J assignment may be wrong. Germline assignment: CDR1 SGHTA and CDR2 FQGNSA. The CDR3 runs to 16 residues.

J is TRBJ2-7 and V is TRBV20-1, with a tentative D call TRBD1 (5 bases). CDR3 length equals 11 residues. V was pared by 7 bases and J by 6 bases, with 13 bases between. Germline assignment: CDR1 DFQATT and CDR2 SNEGSKA (reference sequence). The DNA for the CDR3 is TGCAGTGTCCCACAGGTCGGCGAGCAGTACTTC. It encodes CSVPQVGEQYF.

This clone came up once. The V gene is TRBV5-6, the J gene TRBJ1-3; a weak D match, TRBD1 (5 bases). Trimming took 0 bases from V and 2 from J, leaving 12 bases between them. In germline, CDR1 is SGHDT, CDR2 YYEEEE. There are 16 residues in the CDR3. The CDR3 spells CASSLVGDGTGNTIYF. CDR3 nucleotide sequence: TGTGCCAGCAGCTTGGTGGGGGACGGAACTGGAAACACCATATATTTT.

This clone occurred a few times. The DNA for the CDR3 is TGTGCCAGCAGTCCGGGACAGGGGGCGACCGGGGAGCTGTTTTTT. It codes for CASSPGQGATGELFF. The rearrangement joins TRBV6-6 to TRBJ2-2, with TRBD1 matching 12 bases. This CDR3 region has 15 residues. V lost 5 bases, J lost 5 bases, and 3 bases stayed unmatched. In germline, CDR1 is MNHNY, CDR2 SVGAGI (reference sequence).

The chain is built from TRBV10-3 and TRBJ2-7; 7 bases agree with TRBD1. With V trimmed by 0 bases and J by 1 base, 3 bases remained unmatched. CDR3 length: 15 residues. The V gene's germline CDR1 is ENHRY and CDR2 SYGVKD. CDR3 in amino acids: CAISESLDRSYEQYF. CDR3 nucleotide sequence: TGTGCCATCAGTGAGTCCTTGGACAGGTCCTACGAGCAGTACTTC.